This T cell receptor beta chain was sequenced for a study of cytomegalovirus exposure and HLA in healthy donors (dated by TCRdb to about 2017). Study-level background: According to an earlier analysis of a few hundred of the donors, 150 million to 200 million T cells yielded approximately 120 million unique TCR beta sequences and around 280 Gb of sequence data. An early release covering 500 to 750 HLA-typed donors comprised roughly 300 gigabases of sequencing data and approximately 80 million unique TCR sequences. The genetic ancestry cluster associated with self-reported Caucasian donors included about 84% of the 300 to 400 genotyped donors. The study aimed to test whether signatures of past pathogen exposure could be identified by cataloging public T cell receptors. Using immunosequencing, the study profiled T cell repertoires from about 610 subjects and related those repertoires to cytomegalovirus serostatus. Besides the first cohort of around 670 subjects, a separate validation cohort made up of 95 to 150 different subjects was used. To predict cytomegalovirus infection status, the study brought together high-throughput TCR immunosequencing, statistical association of individual TCRs with disease status, and machine learning. In a later analysis, previously published TCR beta repertoires from 600 to 850 donors were re-analyzed and high-resolution HLA genotyping was added so that TCR occurrence patterns could be studied. Rather than using new phenotypic data, the later analysis identified candidate immune exposures from TCR beta sequences and from how often those sequences occurred across donors. An earlier analysis of more than 450 of the donors used high-throughput TCR beta sequencing to judge whether each TCR beta V gene segment behaved as functional or pseudogenic. Donor age, sex, ethnicity and CMV serostatus were collected together with the repertoire data. In a later genetic analysis, genome-wide SNP genotypes for about 55% of the 666 donors were used, and that subset was treated as a discovery cohort. Every discovery cohort repertoire had been produced on one sequencing platform. HLA typing included class I and class II loci at four-digit resolution. The number of typed donors differed by locus: about 629-630 for A, B, C, DRB1 and DQB1; 500 to 550 for DQA1; about 600 for DPA1; and about 450 for DPB1. Because of strong linkage in the cohort, 5 or 6 DR-DQ haplotypes were treated as single units for association and clustering. Across some 400 genotyped donors of the cohort, an average of roughly 200,000 unique TCR beta nucleotide sequences per donor were sequenced, and approximately 17% of those sequences were non-productive.

Deletion took 0 bases off V and 7 bases off J, with a span of 18 bases between the germline ends. The CDR3 contains 15 residues, cysteine and phenylalanine counted. CDR3 DNA is the only sequence kept; it has 45 bases, read in frame from the first base. The germline V gene (reference sequence) gives CDR1 as GTSNPN and CDR2 as SVGIG. Overall study results and their limits: The authors suggested that the approach could potentially be generalized to other disease states and immunological phenotypes. Most TCR sequences were observed very rarely across donors, whereas some public TCRs were present in many individuals. A later genetic analysis associated a missense DCLRE1C variant with V-gene and J-gene trimming of TCR beta chains, and an independent cohort replicated the association. A later genetic analysis reported fewer N-insertions in productive TCRs among donors in an Asian-associated ancestry cluster than the approximately 670-donor mean. In this cohort, only TCR beta chains were sequenced, and detectable features were limited by the absence of alpha or paired-chain data. A later analysis found that TCR association rates varied across HLA loci, with DRB1 alleles showing the most associated TCRs and HLA-C alleles the fewest. The presence/absence analyses assumed that sequencing depth was roughly uniform across donors, and that assumption may not be true. According to a later analysis, most CMV-associated TCR beta chains appeared to be HLA-restricted, and the HLA associations seemed to be driven largely by CMV exposure. In a later analysis, HLA-associated TCR beta chains were found to be more clonally expanded and to have lower generation probabilities than equally common non-associated chains. Assigning TCR associations to individual alleles was difficult when HLA alleles, especially DR and DQ, strongly co-occurred. The study gave a list of about 150 TCR beta chains associated with cytomegalovirus. At a false discovery rate of 0.05, a later analysis linked fewer than 20,000 TCR beta sequences to specific HLA alleles. In vitro tests confirmed that a few of the cytomegalovirus-associated TCR beta chains recognize cytomegalovirus antigens. Around 16 rarely observed V segments, including chromosome 9 orphons, were excluded from the earlier analysis of some 590 of the donors because counts were too low. In both the original and validation cohorts, the classifier was reported to diagnose cytomegalovirus status with high specificity and sensitivity. Some IMGT-functional V segments, including TRBV6-2 and TRBV6-3, could not be distinguished by the 87-base-pair reads and were therefore excluded. A later analysis reported that several top co-occurrence clusters appeared linked to parvovirus B19, influenza, CMV and Epstein-Barr virus. A further reported finding was that TCR beta sequences accurately predicted the HLA-A and HLA-B alleles for most subjects in the first cohort. Broadly in line with IMGT annotations, most TCR beta V segments showed up in productive rearrangements about 90% or about 30% of the time in an earlier analysis of 450 to 750 of the donors. The sequencing pipeline was judged likely to have produced a cluster of highly shared sequence variants as a technical artifact. Correlated functional status among segregating V segments might reflect linkage disequilibrium, but an unknown experimental factor could not be ruled out. Immune exposure information for the cohort was limited to CMV serostatus. HLA typing was unavailable for some donors at each locus, so association tests used only the typed subset.

The cohort consisted of 666 healthy bone marrow donors. All cohort members were sampled while nominally healthy, although unrecorded immune exposures were likely present. The donor tested CMV seronegative, placing the donor among the 350 or so seronegative members of the cohort. Each donor provided a peripheral blood sample, and peripheral blood mononuclear cells were used for TCR beta sequencing. Genomic DNA was extracted from the blood cell samples with the Qiagen DNeasy Blood Extraction Kit. Libraries were constructed by the immunoSEQ multiplex PCR assay. The multiplex PCR relied on a mix of 60 forward primers for TCR Vbeta segments and 13 reverse primers for TCR Jbeta segments. The CDR3 region of rearranged TCR beta genes was amplified from genomic DNA by a multiplex PCR assay. On the Illumina HiSeq System, the amplified TCR beta libraries were sequenced as 87-base-pair reads. The study's own analysis went as follows. In a later analysis, 77 million or so unique TCR beta chains were counted across the 500 to 850 repertoires, and approximately 11 million of these chains were shared by at least two donors. To remove PCR and sequencing errors, raw reads were error-corrected and collapsed into unique sequences using a nearest-neighbor algorithm that merged closely related sequences. CDR3 sequences were aligned to IMGT reference sequences to assign V, D and J gene segments. For a sequence to be retained, at least a six-nucleotide match to both a V gene segment and a J gene segment was required. A rearrangement was called productive if the CDR3 had no stop codons and remained in frame with V and J, and every other rearrangement was called non-productive. CDR3 was defined according to IMGT convention as the region running from the second conserved V-encoded cysteine to the conserved J-encoded phenylalanine. Sequences without an unambiguous match to a single V gene segment were excluded from the earlier analysis of 450 to 650 of the donors. In an earlier analysis of 587 of the donors, V segments were called functional above 56.7% productive rearrangements and were called segregating when the between-donor standard deviation exceeded 5%. A statistical classification framework was developed to diagnose cytomegalovirus status using the catalog of TCR beta chain sequences. V and J gene assignment, in a later analysis, came from comparing TCR nucleotide sequences with IMGT/GENE-DB human TR gene sequences. The TCRdist pipeline was used in a later analysis to assign CDR3 sequences and most-parsimonious VDJ recombination scenarios. In a later analysis, each TCR beta chain was defined by its CDR3 amino acid sequence together with its V-gene family, and reads lacking a unique V-gene family were excluded. To address suspected cross-contamination and a sequencing artifact, a later analysis removed a few hundred highly shared, low-generation-probability nucleotide sequences. In a later analysis, a clonal expansion index for each public chain was calculated from normalized within-repertoire ranks of inferred template counts. In a later analysis, generation probabilities were computed using a VDJ recombination model fitted to out-of-frame rearrangements, and the results were checked against IGoR. In a later analysis, TCR-TCR, TCR-HLA and TCR-CMV co-occurrence was scored with hypergeometric tests, and a repertoire-size bias correction was applied to TCR pairs. A later analysis estimated false discovery rates by permuting HLA or CMV assignments 20 times. In a later analysis, co-occurring TCRs were grouped using DBSCAN, with TCRdist sequence similarity added in when clustering inside HLA-allele-positive subsets. Repertoires with fewer than 30,000 or more than 120,000 public chains were left out of co-occurrence clustering, as were about 5 repertoires with anomalous nucleotide sharing. TCRdb holds this immuneACCESS table with in-frame rearrangements only. Some clones are missing; in checked studies, unresolved V genes explain under half, and the rest has no known cause. D and trimming come from the DNA, and the V and J calls and clone size come from that table. For this sample the table gives 50,000 to 65,000 clones, of which less than 85% were detected only once. The top ten clones comprise approximately 3% of the sample.

In regard to this clone: Its antigen has not been determined. There are no base qualities to consult, and no much larger clone falls within one base.

This TCR derives from a woman between 18 and 30 years old in good health and CMV-seronegative. The chain was built from TRBV30 and TRBJ1-2, with the D gene not confidently named. The sequenced sample consisted of PBMCs. This receptor carries the CDR3 CAWSVRSSGEGGYTF. The DNA sequence is given as TGTGCCTGGAGTGTACGGTCCTCGGGTGAGGGTGGCTACACCTTC.